The clone carrying this T cell receptor beta chain was observed a handful of times. The antigen is undetermined. Trimming shortened V by 6 bases and J by 6 bases, and 15 bases separated the two germline ends. CDR3 size: 13 residues. From germline, CDR1 is DFQATT and CDR2 SNEGSKA (reference sequence). These data originate in a study of blood T cells in healthy people across ages. Study results and limitations: With unsorted PBMCs, a conclusive comparison of naive versus antigen-experienced cells was not possible.

A second PCR of 7 to 11 cycles used a sample-barcoded 5' primer and a J-beta primer mix. MiXCR was run by TCRdb on the 5' RACE reads, yielding one entry per CDR3 protein. The sample lists fewer than 1.5 million distinct CDR3 sequences, 42% occurring once. This clonotype was sampled from a young woman in good health. The rearrangement joins TRBV20-1 to TRBJ2-4; D gene ambiguous. The sequencing input was blood. The CDR3 bases are TGCAGTGCGGCTATGGGGTCCTTAAACATTCAGTACTTC. Translating gives CSAAMGSLNIQYF.